This record covers a single T cell receptor (beta chain). This specimen comes from a study of cytomegalovirus exposure and HLA in healthy donors. In germline, CDR1 is SEHNR, CDR2 FQNEAQ (reference sequence). This CDR3 region has 12 residues. Trimming removed 6 bases from V and 4 bases from J, with 10 bases in between. Use of 60 Vbeta and 13 Jbeta primers characterized the PCR. This table comes from immunoSEQ multiplex PCR, and its TCRdb copy is limited to in-frame clones, with some not included. The table lists about 40,000 clones, roughly 85% of them singletons, with approximately 10% in the top ten.

The chain couples TRBV7-9 to TRBJ2-7, with a weak D call TRBD2 (5 bases). Material: PBMCs. The source is a woman aged 40 to 55 in good health and CMV-seropositive. The CDR3 coding sequence is TGTGCCAGCAGATCACCGGGGTACGAGCAGTACTTC. The encoded protein is CASRSPGYEQYF.